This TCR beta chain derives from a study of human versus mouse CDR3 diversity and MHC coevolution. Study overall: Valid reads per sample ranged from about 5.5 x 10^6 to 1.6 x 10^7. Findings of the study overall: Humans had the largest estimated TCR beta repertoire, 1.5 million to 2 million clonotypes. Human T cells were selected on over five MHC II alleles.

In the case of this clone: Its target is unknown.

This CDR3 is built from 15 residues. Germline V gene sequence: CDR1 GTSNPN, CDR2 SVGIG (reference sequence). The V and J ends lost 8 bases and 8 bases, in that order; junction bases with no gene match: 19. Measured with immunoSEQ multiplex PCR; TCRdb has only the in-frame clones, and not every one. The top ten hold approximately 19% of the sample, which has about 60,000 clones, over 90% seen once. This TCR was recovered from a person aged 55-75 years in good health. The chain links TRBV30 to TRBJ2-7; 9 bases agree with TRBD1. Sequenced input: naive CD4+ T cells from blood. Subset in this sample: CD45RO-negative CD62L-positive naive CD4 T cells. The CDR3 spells CALEGPDRGTRKQYF. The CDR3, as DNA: TGTGCCCTGGAGGGCCCGGACAGGGGTACCCGTAAGCAGTACTTC.